This T cell receptor beta chain was obtained from a study of technical replicates of blood from a few donors. With 1 base removed from V and 0 bases from J, the gap between germline ends came to 10 bases. Looked up from germline, CDR1 is MNHNS and CDR2 is SASEGT. CDR3 length equals 15 residues. Assay used: immunoSEQ multiplex PCR; TCRdb lists only in-frame clones, some missing. The table shows some 66,000 clones, with 98% occurring only once. This TCR was recovered from a human donor in good health. The V gene is TRBV6-1, the J gene TRBJ2-7, with D possibly TRBD1 on 6 matching bases. What was sequenced was T cells isolated from PBMCs. DNA of the CDR3: TGTGCCAGCAGTGAAGGGACAGCTAGCTCCTACGAGCAGTACTTC. Protein sequence: CASSEGTASSYEQYF.